Sequencing of this TCR beta chain was carried out in a study of T-cell memory formation after mild COVID-19. This clonotype was counted only a few times. TCRdb used MiXCR to reprocess the 5' RACE reads, holding one entry per CDR3 protein. The sample has 350,000 or so distinct CDR3 sequences; roughly 13% are singletons. V lost 6 bases, J lost 3 bases, and 11 bases lay in between. CDR1 SQVTM and CDR2 ANQGSEA come from the germline V gene. The CDR3 length is 12 residues. The sequenced sample consisted of PBMCs or a T cell subset sorted from them (not recorded which). This rearrangement joins TRBV29-1 to TRBJ1-2, with a tentative D call TRBD1 (6 bases). The TCR comes from a man aged 18-30 years who had mild COVID-19 (a few samples of this study predate the infection). Cell type and time point are not known. CDR3 bases: TGCAGCGTCCACCAGGGGTACTATGGCTACACCTTC. Translation gives CSVHQGYYGYTF.